The T cell receptor beta chain described here comes from a study of early T cells in non-severe SARS-CoV-2 infection. At least ten counts were recorded for this clonotype. The V gene end was trimmed by 1 base and the J gene end by 7 bases; junction bases not matched to a gene: 3. CDR3 length equals 15 residues. Germline CDR1 reads LGHNT; CDR2 reads FRNRAP. Separate cDNA molecules each had unique molecular identifiers attached to them. TCRdb used MiXCR to reprocess the 5' RACE reads, holding one entry per CDR3 protein. The sample lists some 60,000 distinct CDR3 sequences, roughly 10% seen once, with less than 10% in the top ten.

The TCR was taken from an adult who was a healthcare worker with PCR-confirmed SARS-CoV-2 infection or an uninfected control (not recorded which). Sequences were obtained from whole blood. The gene calls are TRBV12-5 and TRBJ2-5, with TRBD2 identical over 13 bases. CDR3 residues: CASGLGLAGGGTQYF. For the CDR3, the DNA is TGTGCTAGTGGTTTGGGACTAGCGGGAGGCGGGACCCAGTACTTC.